These T cell receptor beta chains were read from a single sample in a study of blood T cell repertoires in COVID-19. Repertoires were generated with immunoSEQ multiplex PCR, while TCRdb's copy carries only in-frame clones and drops some. The sample contains 88,000 or so clones, around 79% of which appear only once. Sequenced: peripheral blood. These TCRs come from a human donor in a cohort sampled during active COVID-19. CDR3s include the opening cysteine and the closing phenylalanine or tryptophan. D genes are given only for firm matches. A row's size may be missing; if present it is once, few, many or a size class.

cdr3_aa: CASSQGLAGSNEQFF
cdr3_nt: TGTGCCAGCAGCCAGGGACTAGCGGGTAGTAATGAGCAGTTCTTC
clone_size: NA
v_call: TRBV7-3
d_call: TRBD2
j_call: TRBJ2-1

cdr3_aa: CASSGGLAGAPSTDTQYF
cdr3_nt: TGTGCCAGTAGTGGGGGACTAGCGGGAGCCCCGAGCACAGATACGCAGTATTTT
clone_size: NA
v_call: TRBV19
d_call: TRBD2
j_call: TRBJ2-3

cdr3_aa: CASSDSTNSPLHF
cdr3_nt: TGTGCCAGCAGTGACTCGACAAATTCACCCCTCCACTTT
clone_size: few
v_call: TRBV6-4
d_call: NA
j_call: TRBJ1-6

cdr3_aa: CASNGGGRALTGELFF
cdr3_nt: TGTGCCAGCAACGGAGGCGGGAGAGCCCTCACCGGGGAGCTGTTTTTT
clone_size: NA
v_call: TRBV27
d_call: TRBD2
j_call: TRBJ2-2

cdr3_aa: CASSLRSGTSNYGYTF
cdr3_nt: TGTGCCAGCAGCTTAAGGTCAGGCACCTCAAACTATGGCTACACCTTC
clone_size: few
v_call: TRBV7-8
d_call: NA
j_call: TRBJ1-2

cdr3_aa: CASSIRETVGKLFF
cdr3_nt: TGTGCCAGCAGTATCCGGGAGACGGTAGGAAAACTGTTTTTT
clone_size: once
v_call: TRBV28
d_call: NA
j_call: TRBJ1-4

cdr3_aa: CASSSGQRTEAFF
cdr3_nt: TGCGCCAGCAGCTCGGGACAGAGGACTGAAGCTTTCTTT
clone_size: NA
v_call: TRBV5-1
d_call: TRBD1
j_call: TRBJ1-1

cdr3_aa: CAWSVLRATEAFF
cdr3_nt: TGTGCCTGGAGTGTACTCAGGGCCACTGAAGCTTTCTTT
clone_size: NA
v_call: TRBV30
d_call: NA
j_call: TRBJ1-1

cdr3_aa: CASSIDAGREQYF
cdr3_nt: TGTGCCAGTAGTATAGATGCGGGACGTGAACAGTACTTC
clone_size: NA
v_call: TRBV19
d_call: NA
j_call: TRBJ2-7

cdr3_aa: CASRLTSAPRNEQYF
cdr3_nt: TGTGCCAGCAGACTTACTAGCGCCCCGAGGAACGAGCAGTACTTC
clone_size: NA
v_call: TRBV5-5
d_call: TRBD2
j_call: TRBJ2-7

cdr3_aa: CASSLGTGPTVYEQYF
cdr3_nt: TGTGCCAGCAGCTTGGGGACAGGCCCTACTGTCTACGAGCAGTACTTC
clone_size: NA
v_call: TRBV5-4
d_call: TRBD1
j_call: TRBJ2-7

cdr3_aa: CASSPDTGELFF
cdr3_nt: TGTGCCAGCAGTCCTGACACCGGGGAGCTGTTTTTT
clone_size: NA
v_call: TRBV7-9
d_call: NA
j_call: TRBJ2-2

cdr3_aa: CSAGLPQHF
cdr3_nt: TGCAGTGCTGGCCTGCCCCAGCATTTT
clone_size: few
v_call: TRBV20-1
d_call: NA
j_call: TRBJ1-5

cdr3_aa: CASSVEGMRGLYEQYF
cdr3_nt: TGTGCCAGCAGCGTCGAAGGTATGCGGGGTCTATACGAGCAGTACTTC
clone_size: NA
v_call: TRBV9
d_call: NA
j_call: TRBJ2-7

cdr3_aa: CASSPRPGTGVSPLHF
cdr3_nt: TGTGCCAGCAGCCCTCGACCCGGGACAGGGGTTTCACCCCTCCACTTT
clone_size: NA
v_call: TRBV9
d_call: TRBD1
j_call: TRBJ1-6

cdr3_aa: CASTRDRGDIQYF
cdr3_nt: TGTGCCAGCACCAGGGACAGGGGGGACATTCAGTACTTC
clone_size: NA
v_call: TRBV6-5
d_call: TRBD1
j_call: TRBJ2-4

cdr3_aa: CASSFREWNEQFF
cdr3_nt: TGCGCCAGCAGCTTCCGGGAGTGGAATGAGCAGTTCTTC
clone_size: NA
v_call: TRBV4-1
d_call: NA
j_call: TRBJ2-1

cdr3_aa: CATMGGLAGETQYF
cdr3_nt: TGTGCCACTATGGGGGGACTGGCTGGAGAGACCCAGTACTTC
clone_size: NA
v_call: TRBV19
d_call: NA
j_call: TRBJ2-5

cdr3_aa: CASSLGGTGAYEQYF
cdr3_nt: TGCGCCAGCAGCTTGGGTGGGACAGGGGCTTACGAGCAGTACTTC
clone_size: NA
v_call: TRBV5-1
d_call: TRBD1
j_call: TRBJ2-7

cdr3_aa: CATSRVIEETQYF
cdr3_nt: TGTGCCACCAGCAGAGTCATAGAAGAGACCCAGTACTTC
clone_size: NA
v_call: TRBV15
d_call: NA
j_call: TRBJ2-5

cdr3_aa: CASSQLGQGKVEQYF
cdr3_nt: TGTGCCAGCAGCCAATTAGGACAGGGGAAGGTCGAGCAGTACTTC
clone_size: NA
v_call: TRBV3-1/TRBV3-2
d_call: TRBD1
j_call: TRBJ2-7

cdr3_aa: CSVEGRQGAEEKLFF
cdr3_nt: TGCAGCGTTGAAGGTCGGCAGGGGGCGGAGGAAAAACTGTTTTTT
clone_size: NA
v_call: TRBV29-1
d_call: TRBD1
j_call: TRBJ1-4

cdr3_aa: CASSQNQAGLLGSYNEQFF
cdr3_nt: TGTGCCAGCTCACAAAATCAAGCGGGACTCCTTGGCTCCTACAATGAGCAGTTCTTC
clone_size: NA
v_call: TRBV18
d_call: TRBD2
j_call: TRBJ2-1

cdr3_aa: CASRRTSELEQYF
cdr3_nt: TGTGCCAGCAGGAGGACTAGCGAGTTAGAGCAGTACTTC
clone_size: NA
v_call: TRBV6-6
d_call: TRBD2
j_call: TRBJ2-7

cdr3_aa: CASSSRPGLAGDGSSYNEQFF
cdr3_nt: TGCGCCAGCAGCTCGCGACCGGGACTAGCGGGAGACGGGAGCTCCTACAATGAGCAGTTCTTC
clone_size: few
v_call: TRBV5-1
d_call: TRBD2
j_call: TRBJ2-1

cdr3_aa: CASLKAIVAGYNEQFF
cdr3_nt: TGTGCCAGCCTAAAGGCCATAGTGGCGGGCTACAATGAGCAGTTCTTC
clone_size: once
v_call: TRBV7-9
d_call: NA
j_call: TRBJ2-1

cdr3_aa: CASRGAVNEKLFF
cdr3_nt: TGTGCCAGCCGGGGGGCGGTGAATGAAAAACTGTTTTTT
clone_size: NA
v_call: TRBV27
d_call: NA
j_call: TRBJ1-4

cdr3_aa: CATSSRSQGEGYGYTF
cdr3_nt: TGTGCCACCAGCAGCAGGTCCCAGGGTGAAGGCTATGGCTACACCTTC
clone_size: NA
v_call: TRBV15
d_call: NA
j_call: TRBJ1-2

cdr3_aa: CASSPWTSGIYEQYF
cdr3_nt: TGTGCCAGCAGTCCCTGGACTAGCGGGATCTACGAGCAGTACTTC
clone_size: many
v_call: TRBV27
d_call: TRBD2
j_call: TRBJ2-7

cdr3_aa: CASSLFEAGNTEAFF
cdr3_nt: TGTGCCAGCAGTTTATTTGAAGCGGGAAACACTGAAGCTTTCTTT
clone_size: once
v_call: TRBV28
d_call: NA
j_call: TRBJ1-1

cdr3_aa: CASSLPRDGELFF
cdr3_nt: TGTGCCAGCAGCTTACCCAGGGACGGGGAGCTGTTTTTT
clone_size: NA
v_call: TRBV7-3
d_call: NA
j_call: TRBJ2-2

cdr3_aa: CASSPLAVPGDEAFF
cdr3_nt: TGTGCCAGCAGCCCCCTCGCAGTCCCAGGCGATGAAGCTTTCTTT
clone_size: NA
v_call: TRBV6-5
d_call: NA
j_call: TRBJ1-1

cdr3_aa: CASTSGSTDTQYF
cdr3_nt: TGCGCCAGCACTAGCGGGAGCACAGATACGCAGTATTTT
clone_size: NA
v_call: TRBV5-1
d_call: TRBD2
j_call: TRBJ2-3

cdr3_aa: CASNPSGTYEQYF
cdr3_nt: TGTGCCAGCAACCCCAGCGGCACCTACGAGCAGTACTTC
clone_size: NA
v_call: TRBV7-2
d_call: NA
j_call: TRBJ2-7

cdr3_aa: CASSPRGSGANVLTF
cdr3_nt: TGTGCCAGCAGCCCCAGGGGCTCTGGGGCCAACGTCCTGACTTTC
clone_size: NA
v_call: TRBV6-5
d_call: NA
j_call: TRBJ2-6

cdr3_aa: CASSGWTGRGMNTEAFF
cdr3_nt: TGTGCCAGCAGCGGCTGGACAGGGAGGGGTATGAACACTGAAGCTTTCTTT
clone_size: once
v_call: TRBV7-9
d_call: TRBD1
j_call: TRBJ1-1

cdr3_aa: CASSLMGSGSGAGELFF
cdr3_nt: TGTGCCAGCAGCTTAATGGGTAGCGGGAGTGGCGCCGGGGAGCTGTTTTTT
clone_size: NA
v_call: TRBV7-3
d_call: TRBD2
j_call: TRBJ2-2

cdr3_aa: CASSSLAGLNTGELFF
cdr3_nt: TGTGCCAGCAGTTCGCTAGCGGGACTAAACACCGGGGAGCTGTTTTTT
clone_size: NA
v_call: TRBV6-5
d_call: TRBD2
j_call: TRBJ2-2

cdr3_aa: CASSFLAPSTDTQYF
cdr3_nt: TGTGCCAGCAGCTTCCTAGCGCCTAGCACAGATACGCAGTATTTT
clone_size: NA
v_call: TRBV11-2
d_call: NA
j_call: TRBJ2-3

cdr3_aa: CASSLTSGSRDTQYF
cdr3_nt: TGTGCCAGCAGCTTGACTAGCGGGAGCCGGGATACGCAGTATTTT
clone_size: NA
v_call: TRBV7-2
d_call: TRBD2
j_call: TRBJ2-3

cdr3_aa: CASSLGGQGAGNTIYF
cdr3_nt: TGCGCCAGCAGCTTGGGTGGTCAGGGGGCTGGAAACACCATATATTTT
clone_size: once
v_call: TRBV5-1
d_call: TRBD1
j_call: TRBJ1-3

cdr3_aa: CASSQDLGQATYEQYF
cdr3_nt: TGCGCCAGCAGCCAAGATCTTGGACAGGCTACCTACGAGCAGTACTTC
clone_size: NA
v_call: TRBV4-3
d_call: TRBD1
j_call: TRBJ2-7

cdr3_aa: CASRYVTDTQYF
cdr3_nt: TGCGCCAGCAGATATGTCACAGATACGCAGTATTTT
clone_size: few
v_call: TRBV5-1
d_call: NA
j_call: TRBJ2-3

cdr3_aa: CASSNHATNTGELFF
cdr3_nt: TGCGCCAGCAGCAATCACGCGACGAACACCGGGGAGCTGTTTTTT
clone_size: NA
v_call: TRBV4-1
d_call: NA
j_call: TRBJ2-2

cdr3_aa: CASSPRGGPTDTQYF
cdr3_nt: TGTGCCAGCAGCCCGAGAGGAGGGCCCACAGATACGCAGTATTTT
clone_size: NA
v_call: TRBV5-4
d_call: NA
j_call: TRBJ2-3

cdr3_aa: CASSPQGGTTGELFF
cdr3_nt: TGTGCCAGCTCACCTCAGGGAGGGACCACCGGGGAGCTGTTTTTT
clone_size: once
v_call: TRBV18
d_call: TRBD2
j_call: TRBJ2-2

cdr3_aa: CASSTLRGTSYEQYF
cdr3_nt: TGTGCCAGCAGTACCTTGAGAGGTACATCCTACGAGCAGTACTTC
clone_size: NA
v_call: TRBV2
d_call: NA
j_call: TRBJ2-7

cdr3_aa: CASSEGIEQYF
cdr3_nt: TGCGCCAGCAGCGAGGGTATCGAGCAGTACTTC
clone_size: NA
v_call: TRBV5-1
d_call: NA
j_call: TRBJ2-7

cdr3_aa: CASSISLTRSNQPQHF
cdr3_nt: TGTGCCAGTAGTATATCGTTAACGAGGAGCAATCAGCCCCAGCATTTT
clone_size: NA
v_call: TRBV19
d_call: NA
j_call: TRBJ1-5

cdr3_aa: CASSLETSGNTDTQYF
cdr3_nt: TGCGCCAGCAGCTTGGAAACTAGCGGAAACACAGATACGCAGTATTTT
clone_size: NA
v_call: TRBV5-1
d_call: TRBD2
j_call: TRBJ2-3

cdr3_aa: CASSQQGSGSSYNEQFF
cdr3_nt: TGCGCCAGCAGCCAGCAAGGGAGCGGGAGTTCGTACAATGAGCAGTTCTTC
clone_size: NA
v_call: TRBV4-1
d_call: TRBD2
j_call: TRBJ2-1

cdr3_aa: CASSQRTSGSYEQYF
cdr3_nt: TGTGCCAGCAGCCAAAGGACTAGCGGGAGCTACGAGCAGTACTTC
clone_size: NA
v_call: TRBV3-1/TRBV3-2
d_call: TRBD2
j_call: TRBJ2-7

cdr3_aa: CASSRQNYGYTF
cdr3_nt: TGTGCCAGCAGCCGACAGAATTATGGCTACACCTTC
clone_size: NA
v_call: TRBV14
d_call: NA
j_call: TRBJ1-2